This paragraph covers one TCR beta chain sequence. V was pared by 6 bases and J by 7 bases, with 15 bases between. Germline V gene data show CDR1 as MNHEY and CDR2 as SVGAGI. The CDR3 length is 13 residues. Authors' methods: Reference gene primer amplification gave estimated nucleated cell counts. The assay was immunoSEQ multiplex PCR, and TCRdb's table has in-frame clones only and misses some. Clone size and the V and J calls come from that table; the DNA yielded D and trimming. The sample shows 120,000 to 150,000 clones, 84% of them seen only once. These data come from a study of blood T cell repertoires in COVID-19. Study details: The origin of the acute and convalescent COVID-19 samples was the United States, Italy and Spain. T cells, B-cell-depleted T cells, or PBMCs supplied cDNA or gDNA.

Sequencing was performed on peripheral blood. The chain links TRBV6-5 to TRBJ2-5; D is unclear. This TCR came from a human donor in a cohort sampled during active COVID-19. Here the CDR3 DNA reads TGTGCCAGCAGCCCGGCCCCGGCGGCGACCCAGTACTTC. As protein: CASSPAPAATQYF.